A single sample gave rise to the 13 T cell receptor beta chains below, sequenced in a study of OX40 agonist ivuxolimab in advanced cancers. The library was prepared using the immunoSEQ multiplex PCR assay. The source is immuneACCESS, and TCRdb retained only in-frame sequences with V and J called. Part of the clones is not carried over; for the studies checked, unresolved V genes explain less than half of this, and the remainder is unexplained. The sample table shows about 51,000 clones, and around 77% are seen once. The top ten hold around 2% of the sample. Sequencing was performed on CD4+ or CD8+ T cells sorted from blood, taken in a trial of the OX40 agonist ivuxolimab. The origin of the receptors is an adult with an advanced solid tumor such as melanoma, head and neck, liver or kidney cancer.

The CDR3, as DNA: TGCGCCAGCAGCCTCGGGACAGTGAACACTGAAGCTTTCTTT. This sequence encodes CASSLGTVNTEAFF. The chain recombines TRBV5-1 with TRBJ1-1; 7 bases map to TRBD1. The CDR3 is 14 residues long. V dropped 4 bases and J dropped 0; count of bases not matched to a gene: 3. Germline CDR1 SGHRS, CDR2 YFSETQ.

The V and J genes are TRBV30 and TRBJ2-7; possible D gene TRBD1, 5 bases. Germline values: CDR1 GTSNPN, CDR2 SVGIG (reference sequence). Trimming took off 7 bases at V and 0 bases at J, with 16 bases between the two ends. CDR3 length equals 14 residues. For the CDR3, the DNA is TGTGCCTCGAACACAAGGGGATCCTCCTACGAGCAGTACTTC. This translates into CASNTRGSSYEQYF.

The rearrangement uses TRBV7-9 and TRBJ1-6; unclear D gene. Trimming removed 6 bases at V and 7 bases at J, with 13 bases between. CDR1 and CDR2 from the germline V gene are SEHNR and FQNEAQ (reference sequence). The CDR3 totals 14 residues. CDR3 in DNA: TGTGCCAGCAGGGACCAGATCGGAAATTCACCCCTCCACTTT. Encoded protein: CASRDQIGNSPLHF.

The chain uses TRBV5-1 and TRBJ1-1; D perhaps matches TRBD1 (6 bases). The CDR3 totals 14 residues. From germline, CDR1 is SGHRS and CDR2 YFSETQ. The V and J ends lost 0 bases and 4 bases respectively, with 10 bases between them. The DNA of the CDR3 is TGCGCCAGCAGCTTGGACGAGGGGGGCACTGAAGCTTTCTTT. Residues: CASSLDEGGTEAFF.

As concerns this clone: One end of the junction varies from germline; a read error may be responsible. The chain has TRBV7-7 and TRBJ2-2, with D tentatively TRBD1 (5 bases). Germline loops: CDR1 SSHAT, CDR2 FNYEAQ (reference sequence). The CDR3 covers 14 residues. In nucleotides, the CDR3 is TGTGCTAGCAGCTTTAGAGTGGGGCACGGGGAGCTGTTTTTT. Translated: CASSFRVGHGELFF.

The chain uses TRBV9 and TRBJ2-1; 7 bases match TRBD2. Germline CDR1 reads SGDLS; CDR2 reads YYNGEE. This CDR3 spans 15 amino acids. Trimming at V came to 0 bases and at J to 8 bases, leaving 8 bases not matched to a gene. The chain's CDR3 is CASSVELAGLDEQFF. The CDR3 nucleotides are TGTGCCAGCAGCGTAGAATTAGCGGGTCTCGATGAGCAGTTCTTC.

The genes are TRBV2 and TRBJ1-1; no clear D gene. V gave up 2 bases and J gave up 5 bases, with 9 bases separating them. Germline V gene lookup returns CDR1 SNHLY and CDR2 FYNNEI. The CDR3 runs 13 residues. Here the CDR3 reads CASSERGLTEAFF. CDR3 DNA sequence: TGTGCCAGCAGTGAACGAGGGTTGACTGAAGCTTTCTTT.

This clone has just one count. The chain is built from TRBV7-9 and TRBJ2-1, with 10 bases matching TRBD1. V lost 5 bases, J lost 6 bases, and 4 bases stayed unmatched. This CDR3 has 14 residues. Germline assignment: CDR1 SEHNR and CDR2 FQNEAQ (reference sequence). CDR3 region: CASSRGQGVNEQFF. The CDR3 nucleotides are TGTGCCAGCAGCCGTGGACAGGGGGTCAATGAGCAGTTCTTC.

V and J are TRBV28 and TRBJ2-3; D gene ambiguous. The germline V and J ends were trimmed by 3 bases and 2 bases, with 12 bases remaining between them. Germline CDR1 reads MDHEN; CDR2 reads SYDVKM. The CDR3 length is 15 residues. The CDR3 protein is CASSFAGVATDTQYF. DNA for the CDR3: TGTGCCAGCAGTTTTGCAGGAGTAGCCACAGATACGCAGTATTTT.

This clone was observed a few times. This sample also contains other DNA sequences that code for the same CDR3. The CDR3 coding sequence is TGCGCCAGTCGCAGGGGAGAGGGTGAGCAGTTCTTC. Residues: CASRRGEGEQFF. The gene calls are TRBV10-2 and TRBJ2-1, with D possibly matching TRBD1 (6 bases). The CDR3 totals 12 residues. Germline values: CDR1 WSHSY, CDR2 SAAADI. V was trimmed by 9 bases and J by 9 bases, leaving 15 bases between them.

The chain uses TRBV6-1 and TRBJ1-5, with D hard to call. This CDR3 has 13 amino acids. The germline gives CDR1 MNHNS, CDR2 SASEGT. The V end lost 2 bases, the J end lost 6 bases, and 8 bases lay between the germline ends. The CDR3 spells CASSERWGQPQHF. The CDR3 DNA sequence: TGTGCCAGCAGTGAACGGTGGGGTCAGCCCCAGCATTTT.

The chain employs TRBV7-6 and TRBJ2-7; D is undetermined. The CDR3 spans 16 residues. CDR1 is SGHVS and CDR2 is FNYEAQ in the germline V gene. Trimming removed 1 base at V and 2 bases at J, with 15 bases between. CDR3 protein: CASSLVSGAGTYEQYF. The CDR3, as DNA: TGTGCCAGCAGCTTAGTTTCGGGTGCCGGTACCTACGAGCAGTACTTC.

The rearrangement uses TRBV5-1 and TRBJ2-5, with D uncertain. Trimming removed 4 bases at V and 3 bases at J, with 13 bases between. The CDR3 is made up of 14 amino acids. Germline lookup yields CDR1 SGHRS and CDR2 YFSETQ. In DNA form, the CDR3 reads TGCGCCAGCAGCCCGACGACGAAAAAAGAGACCCAGTACTTC. Its translation is CASSPTTKKETQYF.